This T cell receptor beta chain originates from a study of blood T cell repertoires in COVID-19. Overall study: Nucleic acid was either cDNA or gDNA, and it came from T cells, B-cell-depleted T cells, or PBMCs.

Original processing notes: Estimated nucleated cell counts came from reference gene primer amplification. Some clones are missing from TCRdb's copy, which holds only in-frame ones; the method was immunoSEQ multiplex PCR. The V and J calls and clone size are taken from that table; D and trimming were inferred from the DNA. The sample has roughly 230,000 clones, 65% to 90% seen once; the top ten hold 4.5% to 5.5%. Trimming stripped 6 bases from V and 5 bases from J, with 10 bases between. The CDR3 extends over 12 amino acids. Seattle patient enrollment occurred during active infection, with longitudinal follow-up thereafter.

The sequence was collected from a man aged 45-60 years with COVID-19, enrolled during active disease. The chain combines TRBV12-3 or TRBV12-4 with TRBJ1-2; no firm D call. Sequencing used peripheral blood. The CDR3 protein is CASRPREYGYTF. CDR3 DNA: TGTGCCAGCAGACCGAGGGAGTATGGCTACACCTTC.